This paragraph covers one T cell receptor (beta chain) sequence. This entry belongs to a study of blood T cell repertoires in COVID-19. The overall study: Sources were T cells, B-cell-depleted T cells, or PBMCs; the material itself was cDNA or gDNA.

The table came from immunoSEQ multiplex PCR; TCRdb's copy has only in-frame clones and leaves some out. The data contain around 280,000 clones, around 85% of them seen just once; the ten biggest clones take up under 7%. This CDR3 has 13 residues. V was pared by 5 bases and J by 4 bases, with 11 bases between. Germline V CDR1 and CDR2: SGHTA, FQGNSA. The chain recombines TRBV7-2 with TRBJ2-5, with D unresolved. The TCR was taken from a woman aged 40-49 years who had recovered from COVID-19. The sequenced sample was PBMCs or T cells enriched from blood (not recorded which). The CDR3 loop is CASSLAVAETQYF. The CDR3 DNA reads TGTGCCAGCAGCCTCGCAGTAGCAGAGACCCAGTACTTC. Supplemented by reference TRBV7-2 and TRBJ2-5, the full variable domain reads GAGVSQSPSNKVTEKGKDVELRCDPISGHTALYWYRQSLGQGLEFLIYFQGNSAPDKSGLPSDRFSAERTGGSVSTLTIQRTQQEDSAVYLCASSLAVAETQYFGPGTRLLVL.